Sequencing of this T cell receptor (beta chain) was carried out in a study of T cells after yellow fever vaccination. Study background: Fractions low in cell number were prepared with SMART-Seq v4 Ultra Low Input. Study-level points and caveats: It was the secondary response that reached its peak faster, day 5 versus 15, but it was weaker.

Template switching with 5'RACE generated the TCR cDNA and added a universal primer site and UMIs. TCRdb reanalysed the 5' RACE reads using MiXCR and keeps one entry per CDR3 protein. The sample has 450,000 to 550,000 distinct CDR3 sequences, around a fifth seen once; the top ten hold about 16%. This CDR3 spans 15 amino acids. CDR1 and CDR2 (germline): LNHNV, YYDKDF (reference sequence). Trimming cost V 0 bases and J 2 bases, with 5 bases left between them. This clonotype was observed a handful of times. The antigen remains undetermined. The source of this sequence is a man aged 18 to 35 who received the YFV17D yellow fever vaccine. The chain combines TRBV15 with TRBJ1-6, with D tentatively TRBD1 (5 bases). Sequenced material: PBMCs, taken roughly 23 days after the first yellow fever vaccination. CDR3 amino acids: CATSRETAYNSPLHF. CDR3 bases: TGTGCCACCAGCAGAGAGACAGCCTATAATTCACCCCTCCACTTT.